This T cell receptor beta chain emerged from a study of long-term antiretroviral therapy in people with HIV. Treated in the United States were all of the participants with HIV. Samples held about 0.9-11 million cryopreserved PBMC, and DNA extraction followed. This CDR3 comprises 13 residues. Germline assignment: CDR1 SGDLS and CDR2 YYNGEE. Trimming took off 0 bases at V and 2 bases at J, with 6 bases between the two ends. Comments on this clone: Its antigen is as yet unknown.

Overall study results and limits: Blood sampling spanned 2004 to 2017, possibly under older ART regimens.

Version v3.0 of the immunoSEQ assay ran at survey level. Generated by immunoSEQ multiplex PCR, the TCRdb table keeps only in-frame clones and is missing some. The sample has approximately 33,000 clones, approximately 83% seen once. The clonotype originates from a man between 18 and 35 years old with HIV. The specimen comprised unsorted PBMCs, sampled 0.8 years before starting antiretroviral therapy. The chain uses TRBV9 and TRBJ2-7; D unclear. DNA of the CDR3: TGTGCCAGCAGCGTAGGGGCCGCCTACGAGCAGTACTTC. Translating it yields CASSVGAAYEQYF.